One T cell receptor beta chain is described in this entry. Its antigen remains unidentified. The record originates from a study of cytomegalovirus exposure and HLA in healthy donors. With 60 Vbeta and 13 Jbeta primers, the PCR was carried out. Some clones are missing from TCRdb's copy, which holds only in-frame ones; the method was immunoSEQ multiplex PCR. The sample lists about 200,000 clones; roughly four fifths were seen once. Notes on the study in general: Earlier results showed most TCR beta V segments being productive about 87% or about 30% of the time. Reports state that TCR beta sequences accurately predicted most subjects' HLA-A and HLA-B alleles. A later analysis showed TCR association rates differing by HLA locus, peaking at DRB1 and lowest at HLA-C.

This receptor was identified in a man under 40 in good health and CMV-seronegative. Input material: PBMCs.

CDR3: CASSVDLAGVTGELFF. CDR3 nucleotide sequence: TGTGCCAGCAGCGTAGACCTAGCGGGTGTCACCGGGGAGCTGTTTTTT. The chain has TRBV9 and TRBJ2-2; 8 bases map to TRBD2. J gave up 4 bases and V 0 bases, and 5 bases lay outside the gene matches. Germline-derived CDR1 and CDR2 are SGDLS and YYNGEE. The CDR3 covers 16 residues.